This T cell receptor beta chain was found in a study of shared clonotypes between healthy human individuals. Naivety among CD8 cells was defined by CD45RO negativity and positive CCR7 selection, thereby excluding terminally differentiated effector memory CD45RA+ cells. Profiled with immunoSEQ multiplex PCR; TCRdb holds only in-frame clones, not every one. The sample holds 2 million to 2.5 million clones, 85% to 95% seen once. The specimen was naive CD8+ T cells from PBMCs. The clonotype was recovered from a man aged 18 to 30 in good health. Some clones in this sample may be carry-over from other donors' samples.

CDR3 region: CASSALGSNTYNEQFF. The CDR3 coding sequence is TGTGCCAGCAGTGCTTTAGGTTCCAACACCTACAATGAGCAGTTCTTC. J is TRBJ2-1 and V is TRBV6-1; D is uncertain. Germline CDR1 is MNHNS and CDR2 is SASEGT. Trimming removed 4 bases from V and 2 bases from J, with 15 bases in between. CDR3 length equals 16 residues.